One and the same sample provided the 23 T cell receptor beta chains below, sequenced in a study of blood T cell repertoires in COVID-19 (dated by TCRdb to 2018 to 2021). The library came from the immunoSEQ multiplex PCR assay. Imported from immuneACCESS, the table was reduced by TCRdb to in-frame sequences with V and J called. These copies leave out some clones; in studies compared against another copy, an unresolved V gene accounts for under half, and the cause of the remainder is not known. The sample data list some 310,000 clones, and around nine tenths of these were observed just once. The ten largest clones add up to 1% of the sample. The sequencing sample was made of peripheral blood. These receptors were obtained from a man in his fifties with active or convalescent COVID-19.

The sample holds a few counts of this clone. This chain connects TRBV6-2 or TRBV6-3 to TRBJ2-5, with TRBD2 matching over 10 bases. The ends lost 5 bases at V and 0 bases at J; junction bases unmatched: 0. This CDR3 has 14 amino acids. From germline, CDR1 is MNHEY and CDR2 SVGEGT. CDR3: CASSGLADQETQYF. CDR3 coding DNA: TGTGCCAGCAGTGGACTAGCGGACCAAGAGACCCAGTACTTC.

The rearrangement uses TRBV6-2 or TRBV6-3 and TRBJ2-7; 8 positions match TRBD1. The trim removed 4 bases at V and 2 bases at J, leaving 4 bases unmatched. Looked up from germline, CDR1 is MNHEY and CDR2 is SVGEGT. The CDR3 contains 14 residues. The CDR3 region has the DNA TGTGCCAGCAGTTTACAGGGGGAGACCTACGAGCAGTACTTC. Protein product: CASSLQGETYEQYF.

This chain connects TRBV30 to TRBJ2-5; tentatively, D is TRBD2 (6 bases). The CDR3 covers 14 residues. V lost 0 bases and J 3 bases, leaving 11 bases between the germline ends. Germline CDR1 reads GTSNPN; CDR2 reads SVGIG (reference sequence). Here the CDR3 DNA reads TGTGCCTGGAGTGTATCGGGACTCAAAGAGACCCAGTACTTC. The encoded protein is CAWSVSGLKETQYF.

The chain joins TRBV6-5 to TRBJ1-5; D remains ambiguous. Germline CDR1 MNHEY, CDR2 SVGAGI. The V gene lost 5 bases and the J gene lost 2 bases, with 10 bases spanning the gap. This CDR3 has 14 amino acids. CDR3 in DNA: TGTGCCAGCAGTCTTAGACGGGGCAATCAGCCCCAGCATTTT. This codes for CASSLRRGNQPQHF.

This clone was detected once. The chain employs TRBV5-1 and TRBJ1-1; D gene ambiguous. Trimming removed 6 bases from V and 5 bases from J, with 14 bases in between. Germline values: CDR1 SGHRS, CDR2 YFSETQ. The CDR3 contains 13 residues. The CDR3 DNA reads TGCGCCAGCACTTCTCGCAGCGGGACTGAAGCTTTCTTT. Its protein product is CASTSRSGTEAFF.

This rearrangement joins TRBV28 to TRBJ2-1; 11 positions agree with TRBD2. CDR3 length: 15 residues. Looked up from germline, CDR1 is MDHEN and CDR2 is SYDVKM. The J segment lost 0 bases and the V segment lost 6 bases, leaving 1 base of the junction unmatched. CDR3 residues: CASRLAGVSYNEQFF. CDR3 in DNA: TGTGCCAGCAGACTAGCGGGAGTCTCCTACAATGAGCAGTTCTTC. Together with reference TRBV28 and TRBJ2-1, the CDR3 gives the full variable domain: DVKVTQSSRYLVKRTGEKVFLECVQDMDHENMFWYRQDPGLGLRLIYFSYDVKMKEKGDIPEGYSVSREKKERFSLILESASTNQTSMYLCASRLAGVSYNEQFFGPGTRLTVL.

This clone was detected a few times. The chain links TRBV3-1 (or the pseudogene TRBV3-2) to TRBJ2-7; 12 bases align to TRBD2. CDR1 and CDR2 from the germline V gene are LGHDT and YNNKEL (reference sequence). The CDR3 loop spans 14 amino acids. V shed 6 bases and J 5 bases; nucleotides not matched to a gene: 5. The CDR3 sequence is CASRLSSGGDEQYF. In nucleotides, the CDR3 is TGTGCCAGCAGACTTTCTAGCGGGGGGGACGAGCAGTACTTC.

V gene TRBV7-2 combines with J gene TRBJ1-6, with D possibly TRBD1 on 5 matching bases. CDR3 size: 16 residues. The germline V gene encodes CDR1 SGHTA and CDR2 FQGNSA. V gave up 5 bases and J gave up 5 bases, with 16 bases separating them. Here the CDR3 reads CASSPLSGGDNSPLHF. The CDR3 bases are TGTGCCAGCAGCCCGCTCAGTGGGGGGGATAATTCACCCCTCCACTTT.

The chain is built from TRBV7-2 and TRBJ2-1; 8 bases align to TRBD2. V was pared by 3 bases and J by 9 bases, with 7 bases of the junction left unmatched. The CDR3 is 14 amino acids. CDR1 and CDR2 (germline): SGHTA, FQGNSA. CDR3 sequence (DNA): TGTGCCAGCAGCTTGCGGACTAGCTATCCTGAGCAGTTCTTC. Protein: CASSLRTSYPEQFF.

The chain joins TRBV3-1 (or the pseudogene TRBV3-2) to TRBJ1-2; D possibly corresponds to TRBD1 (5 bases). CDR1 is LGHDT, CDR2 YNNKEL, per germline (reference sequence). This CDR3 contains 16 residues. Deletions cut 0 bases from V and 1 base from J, with 12 bases between. CDR3 sequence reads: CASSQDIGHHNYGYTF. For the CDR3, the DNA is TGTGCCAGCAGCCAAGATATCGGACACCATAACTATGGCTACACCTTC.

V and J are TRBV4-3 and TRBJ2-3; 10 bases are a match to TRBD2. The length of the CDR3 is 18 residues. Germline assignment: CDR1 LGHNA and CDR2 YSLEER. V shed 1 base, J shed 4 bases, and the junction held 11 bases outside the gene matches. CDR3 protein: CASSQVGSGGAVADTQYF. The DNA of the CDR3 is TGCGCCAGCAGCCAAGTGGGAAGCGGGGGGGCCGTCGCAGATACGCAGTATTTT.

The V and J genes are TRBV7-2 and TRBJ2-5, with D possibly matching TRBD1 (5 bases). Per germline, CDR1 SGHTA and CDR2 FQGNSA. The CDR3 has 14 amino acids. Trimming removed 3 bases from V and 3 bases from J, with 11 bases in between. For the CDR3, the DNA is TGTGCCAGCAGCTTTCAGGGTACGGAAGAGACCCAGTACTTC. Amino acid sequence: CASSFQGTEETQYF.

This sequence joins TRBV5-5 and TRBJ2-5, with 10 bases matching TRBD1. J lost 7 bases, V lost 3 bases, and 9 bases had no gene match. CDR3 length: 15 residues. Germline CDR1 reads SGHKS; CDR2 reads YYEKEE (reference sequence). The CDR3 DNA follows: TGTGCCAGCAGCTCTCGGACAGGGGGGAGCGGGACCCAGTACTTC. This codes for CASSSRTGGSGTQYF.

The chain is built from TRBV9 and TRBJ1-6, with D possibly TRBD1 on 6 matching bases. The CDR3 has 16 amino acids. Germline values: CDR1 SGDLS, CDR2 YYNGEE. Trimming took off 4 bases at V and 5 bases at J, with 16 bases between the two ends. The CDR3 is CASSPHRDRHNSPLHF. In DNA form, the CDR3 reads TGTGCCAGCAGCCCCCACAGGGATCGACATAATTCACCCCTCCACTTT. Looking up the rest from reference TRBV9 and TRBJ1-6 gives the full variable domain: DSGVTQTPKHLITATGQRVTLRCSPRSGDLSVYWYQQSLDQGLQFLIQYYNGEERAKGNILERFSAQQFPDLHSELNLSSLELGDSALYFCASSPHRDRHNSPLHFGNGTRLTVT.

The chain joins TRBV6-5 to TRBJ1-2, with 8 nucleotides matching TRBD1. Germline loops: CDR1 MNHEY, CDR2 SVGAGI. With 6 bases clipped from V and 7 bases from J, the junction kept 10 bases outside the gene matches. CDR3 size: 14 residues. This chain's CDR3 is CASRGLDRAGGYTF. CDR3 sequence (DNA): TGTGCCAGCAGGGGGCTGGACAGGGCAGGTGGCTACACCTTC.

V gene TRBV4-3 combines with J gene TRBJ1-1; 8 bases map to TRBD1. In germline, CDR1 is LGHNA, CDR2 YSLEER. This CDR3 spans 17 amino acids. V lost 6 bases to trimming and J lost 0 bases; unmatched junction nucleotides: 12. CDR3: CASRLRQGPLMNTEAFF. In nucleotides, the CDR3 is TGCGCCAGCAGACTACGACAGGGGCCCTTAATGAACACTGAAGCTTTCTTT.

The genes are TRBV6-5 and TRBJ2-7; D may be TRBD1 (6 bases). CDR3 length: 14 amino acids. Trimming shortened V by 6 bases and J by 2 bases, and 14 bases separated the two germline ends. Germline CDR1 MNHEY, CDR2 SVGAGI. This CDR3 is CASRPGHGPYEQYF. CDR3 sequence (DNA): TGTGCCAGCAGGCCGGGACACGGTCCCTACGAGCAGTACTTC.

This clone was observed once. The gene calls are TRBV9 and TRBJ1-6; D gene ambiguous. V was shortened by 3 bases and J by 7 bases, with 11 bases between the two germline ends. Germline loops: CDR1 SGDLS, CDR2 YYNGEE. The CDR3 is made up of 14 amino acids. DNA of the CDR3: TGTGCCAGCAGCGCAGTCGTATCCAATTCACCCCTCCACTTT. This codes for CASSAVVSNSPLHF.

The chain uses TRBV18 and TRBJ2-7, with D possibly being TRBD1 (5 bases). Germline loops: CDR1 KGHSH, CDR2 LQKENI. V gave up 1 base and J gave up 2 bases, with 6 bases separating them. This CDR3 has 13 amino acids. The CDR3 DNA follows: TGTGCCAGCTCACCACAGGGGCCCTACGAGCAGTACTTC. This translates into CASSPQGPYEQYF.

This sequence joins TRBV7-9 and TRBJ2-1; D is possibly TRBD1 (7 bases). V lost 5 bases and J 5 bases, leaving 28 bases between the germline ends. This CDR3 is built from 19 residues. Germline V CDR1 and CDR2: SEHNR, FQNEAQ (reference sequence). CDR3 nucleotide sequence: TGTGCCAGCAGCGGCGGGACAGATAAAAGTTACAGGGATAACAATGAGCAGTTCTTC. Its translation: CASSGGTDKSYRDNNEQFF.

The chain combines TRBV25-1 with TRBJ1-6; weak D call: TRBD1 (6 bases). V was shortened by 5 bases and J by 9 bases, with 8 bases between the two germline ends. Looked up from germline, CDR1 is MGHDK and CDR2 is SYGVNS. The CDR3 is 12 residues long. The CDR3 DNA reads as TGTGCCAGCAGTCAAGGGGGTTCACCCCTCCACTTT. Translating gives CASSQGGSPLHF.

The chain links TRBV9 to TRBJ1-4; D not certain. Between the trimmed V and J ends, which lost 4 bases and 0 bases, there was a span of 7 bases. Germline values: CDR1 SGDLS, CDR2 YYNGEE. This CDR3 region has 14 residues. The CDR3 DNA sequence: TGTGCCAGCAGCTCCTCAGCAACTAATGAAAAACTGTTTTTT. Translating it yields CASSSSATNEKLFF. The entire variable domain, with the rest obtained from reference TRBV9 and TRBJ1-4, is as follows: DSGVTQTPKHLITATGQRVTLRCSPRSGDLSVYWYQQSLDQGLQFLIQYYNGEERAKGNILERFSAQQFPDLHSELNLSSLELGDSALYFCASSSSATNEKLFFGSGTQLSVL.

The chain has TRBV5-4 and TRBJ2-7; TRBD1 agrees at 10 bases. The germline gives CDR1 SGHNT, CDR2 YYREEE (reference sequence). This CDR3 is built from 14 residues. V shed 3 bases and J 6 bases; nucleotides not matched to a gene: 6. CDR3 sequence (DNA): TGTGCCAGCAGCTCCCGGGACAGGGGTCTCGAGCAGTACTTC. As protein: CASSSRDRGLEQYF.